This TCR beta chain comes out of a study of T-cell reconstitution after alpha-beta-depleted transplantation in children. As it was prepared, the TCRbeta library received unique molecular identifiers. TCRdb recomputed calls from the PCR reads with MiXCR, one row per CDR3 protein. The sample yields about 540,000 distinct CDR3 sequences, around 16% seen once. The CDR3 sequence is 14 residues long. Germline V CDR1 and CDR2: SQVTM, ANQGSEA. The V end was cut by 0 bases, the J end by 5 bases, with 14 bases between. In its sample, this clonotype was seen a few times. The chain combines TRBV29-1 with TRBJ2-7; a possible D gene is TRBD1 (5 bases). Material: PBMCs from the stem cell graft donor, obtained from the stem cell graft. The source of this sequence is a human donor who donated a stem cell graft to a child with acute lymphoblastic leukemia. DNA for the CDR3: TGCAGCGTTGAAGAGCCAGGGATGGCCGACGAGCAGTACTTC. Protein sequence: CSVEEPGMADEQYF.